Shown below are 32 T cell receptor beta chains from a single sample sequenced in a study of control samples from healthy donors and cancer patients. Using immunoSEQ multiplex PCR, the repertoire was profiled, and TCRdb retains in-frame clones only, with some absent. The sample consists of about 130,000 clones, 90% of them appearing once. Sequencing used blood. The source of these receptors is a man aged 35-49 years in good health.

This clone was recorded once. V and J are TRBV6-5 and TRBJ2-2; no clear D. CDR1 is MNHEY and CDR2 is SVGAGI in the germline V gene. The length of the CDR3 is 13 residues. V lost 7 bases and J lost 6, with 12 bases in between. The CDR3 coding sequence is TGTGCCAGCATTTTTCGGTCTCCCGGGGAGCTGTTTTTT. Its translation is CASIFRSPGELFF.

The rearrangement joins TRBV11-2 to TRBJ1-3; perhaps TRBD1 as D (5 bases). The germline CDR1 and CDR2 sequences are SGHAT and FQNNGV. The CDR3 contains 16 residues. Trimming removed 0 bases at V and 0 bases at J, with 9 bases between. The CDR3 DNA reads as TGTGCCAGCAGCTTAGACAGGGTACACTCTGGAAACACCATATATTTT. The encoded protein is CASSLDRVHSGNTIYF. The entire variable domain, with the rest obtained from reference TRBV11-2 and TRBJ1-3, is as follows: EAGVAQSPRYKIIEKRQSVAFWCNPISGHATLYWYQQILGQGPKLLIQFQNNGVVDDSQLPKDRFSAERLKGVDSTLKIQPAKLEDSAVYLCASSLDRVHSGNTIYFGEGSWLTVV.

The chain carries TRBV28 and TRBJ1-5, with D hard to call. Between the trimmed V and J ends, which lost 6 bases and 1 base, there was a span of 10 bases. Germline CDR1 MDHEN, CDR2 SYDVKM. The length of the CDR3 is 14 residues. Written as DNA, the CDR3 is TGTGCCAGCAGCCCGGACTGGAGCAATCAGCCCCAGCATTTT. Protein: CASSPDWSNQPQHF.

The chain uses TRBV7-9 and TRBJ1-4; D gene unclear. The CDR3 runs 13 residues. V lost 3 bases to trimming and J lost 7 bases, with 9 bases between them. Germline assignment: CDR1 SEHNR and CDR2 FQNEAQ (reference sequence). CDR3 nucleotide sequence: TGTGCCAGCAGCTTCATTTCTGGTGAAAAACTGTTTTTT. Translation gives CASSFISGEKLFF. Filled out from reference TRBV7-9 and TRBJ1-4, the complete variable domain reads DTGVSQNPRHKITKRGQNVTFRCDPISEHNRLYWYRQTLGQGPEFLTYFQNEAQLEKSRLLSDRFSAERPKGSFSTLEIQRTEQGDSAMYLCASSFISGEKLFFGSGTQLSVL.

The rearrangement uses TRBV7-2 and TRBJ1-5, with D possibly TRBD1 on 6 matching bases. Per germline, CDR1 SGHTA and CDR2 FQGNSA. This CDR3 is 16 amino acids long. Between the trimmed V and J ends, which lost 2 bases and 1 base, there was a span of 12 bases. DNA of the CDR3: TGTGCCAGCAGCTTATTAGGGGGGGCCAGCAATCAGCCCCAGCATTTT. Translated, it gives CASSLLGGASNQPQHF.

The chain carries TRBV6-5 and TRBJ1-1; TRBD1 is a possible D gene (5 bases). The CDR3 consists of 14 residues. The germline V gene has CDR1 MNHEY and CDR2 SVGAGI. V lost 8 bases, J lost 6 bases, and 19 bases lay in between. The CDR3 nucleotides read TGTGCCAGCTATAGGATAAGGGGCAGGGCTGAAGCTTTCTTT. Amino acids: CASYRIRGRAEAFF.

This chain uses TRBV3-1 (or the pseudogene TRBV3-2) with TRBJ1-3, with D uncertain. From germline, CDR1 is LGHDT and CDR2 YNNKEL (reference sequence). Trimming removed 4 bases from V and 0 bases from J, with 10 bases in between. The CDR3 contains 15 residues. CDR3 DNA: TGTGCCAGCAGCCGGACTGTTTTCTCTGGAAACACCATATATTTT. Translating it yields CASSRTVFSGNTIYF.

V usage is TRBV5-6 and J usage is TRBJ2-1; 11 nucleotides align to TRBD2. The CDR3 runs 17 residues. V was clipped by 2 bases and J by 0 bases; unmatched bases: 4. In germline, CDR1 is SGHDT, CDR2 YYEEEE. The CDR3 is CASSLPGLAVSYNEQFF. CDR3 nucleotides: TGTGCCAGCAGCTTACCGGGACTAGCGGTCTCCTACAATGAGCAGTTCTTC.

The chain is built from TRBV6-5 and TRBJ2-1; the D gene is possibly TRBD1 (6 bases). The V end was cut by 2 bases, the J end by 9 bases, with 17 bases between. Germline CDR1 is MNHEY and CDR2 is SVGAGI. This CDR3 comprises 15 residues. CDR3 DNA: TGTGCCAGCAGTTACCGACCCGGCACAGGGTCTGAGCAGTTCTTC. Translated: CASSYRPGTGSEQFF.

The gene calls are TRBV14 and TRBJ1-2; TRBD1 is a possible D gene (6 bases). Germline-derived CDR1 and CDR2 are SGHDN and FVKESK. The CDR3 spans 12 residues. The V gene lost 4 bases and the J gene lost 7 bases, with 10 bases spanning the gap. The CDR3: CASSLGGFGYTF. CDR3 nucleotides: TGTGCCAGCAGCCTAGGGGGGTTTGGCTACACCTTC. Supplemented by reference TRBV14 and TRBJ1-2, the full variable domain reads EAGVTQFPSHSVIEKGQTVTLRCDPISGHDNLYWYRRVMGKEIKFLLHFVKESKQDESGMPNNRFLAERTGGTYSTLKVQPAELEDSGVYFCASSLGGFGYTFGSGTRLTVV.

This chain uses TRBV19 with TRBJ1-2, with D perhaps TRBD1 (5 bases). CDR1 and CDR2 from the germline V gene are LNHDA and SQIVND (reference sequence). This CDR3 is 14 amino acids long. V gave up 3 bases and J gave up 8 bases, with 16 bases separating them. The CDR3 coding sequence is TGTGCCAGTAGTATCAAGTTCTCGGGGCAAGGCTACACCTTC. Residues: CASSIKFSGQGYTF.

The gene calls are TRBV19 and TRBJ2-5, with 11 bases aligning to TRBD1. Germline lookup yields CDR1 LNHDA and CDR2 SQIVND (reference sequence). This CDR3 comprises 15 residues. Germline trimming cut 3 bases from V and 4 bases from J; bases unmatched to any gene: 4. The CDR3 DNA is TGTGCCAGTAGTATCAGGGACAGGGGGTCAGAGACCCAGTACTTC. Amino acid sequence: CASSIRDRGSETQYF.

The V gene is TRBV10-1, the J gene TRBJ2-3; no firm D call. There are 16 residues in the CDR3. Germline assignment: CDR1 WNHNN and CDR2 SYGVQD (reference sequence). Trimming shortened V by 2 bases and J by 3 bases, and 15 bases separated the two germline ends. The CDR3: CASSEGGYPGTDTQYF. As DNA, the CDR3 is TGCGCCAGCAGTGAGGGCGGCTACCCCGGGACAGATACGCAGTATTTT.

DNA for the CDR3: TGTGCCAGCAGCCGAACAGGGGGAATAGCCAAAAACATTCAGTACTTC. Residues: CASSRTGGIAKNIQYF. The V gene is TRBV5-4, the J gene TRBJ2-4; 8 bases line up with TRBD1. The V gene's germline CDR1 is SGHNT and CDR2 YYREEE (reference sequence). This CDR3 contains 16 residues. V shed 4 bases, J shed 0 bases, and the junction held 6 bases outside the gene matches.

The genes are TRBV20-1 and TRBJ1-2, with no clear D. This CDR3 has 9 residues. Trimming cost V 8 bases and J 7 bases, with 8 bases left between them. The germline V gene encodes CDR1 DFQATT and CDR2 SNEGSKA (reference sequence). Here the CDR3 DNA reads TGCAGTCCCGGGGTTGGCTACACCTTC. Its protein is CSPGVGYTF.

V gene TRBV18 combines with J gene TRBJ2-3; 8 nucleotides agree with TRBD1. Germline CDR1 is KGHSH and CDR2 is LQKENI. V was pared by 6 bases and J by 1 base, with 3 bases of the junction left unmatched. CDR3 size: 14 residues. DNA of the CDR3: TGTGCCAGCTCGCCGGACAGGGGCACAGATACGCAGTATTTT. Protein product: CASSPDRGTDTQYF. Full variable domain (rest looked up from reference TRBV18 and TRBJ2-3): NAGVMQNPRHLVRRRGQEARLRCSPMKGHSHVYWYRQLPEEGLKFMVYLQKENIIDESGMPKERFSAEFPKEGPSILRIQQVVRGDSAAYFCASSPDRGTDTQYFGPGTRLTVL.

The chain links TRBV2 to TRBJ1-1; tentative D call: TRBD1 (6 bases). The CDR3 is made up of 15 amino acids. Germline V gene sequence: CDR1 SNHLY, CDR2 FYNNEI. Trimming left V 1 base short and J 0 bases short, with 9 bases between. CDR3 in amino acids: CASSEDRVMNTEAFF. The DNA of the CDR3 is TGTGCCAGCAGTGAAGACAGGGTCATGAACACTGAAGCTTTCTTT.

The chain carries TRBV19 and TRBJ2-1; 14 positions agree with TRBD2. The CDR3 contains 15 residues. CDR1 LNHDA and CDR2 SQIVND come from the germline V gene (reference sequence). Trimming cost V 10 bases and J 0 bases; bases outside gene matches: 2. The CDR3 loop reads CATTSGGVSYNEQFF. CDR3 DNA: TGTGCCACGACTAGCGGGGGGGTCTCCTACAATGAGCAGTTCTTC.

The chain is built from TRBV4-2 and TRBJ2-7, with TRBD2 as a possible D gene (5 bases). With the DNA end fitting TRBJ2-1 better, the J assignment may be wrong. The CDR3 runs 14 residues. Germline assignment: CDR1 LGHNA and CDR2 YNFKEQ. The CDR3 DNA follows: TGTGCCAGCAGCCCGGGCGTTGAGGGTCGCGGGCAGTTCTTC. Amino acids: CASSPGVEGRGQFF.

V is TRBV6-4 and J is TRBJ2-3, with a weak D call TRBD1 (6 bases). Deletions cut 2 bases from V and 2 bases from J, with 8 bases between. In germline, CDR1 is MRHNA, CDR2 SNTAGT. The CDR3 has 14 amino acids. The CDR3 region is CASSDGGPTDTQYF. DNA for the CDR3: TGTGCCAGCAGTGACGGGGGCCCCACAGATACGCAGTATTTT.

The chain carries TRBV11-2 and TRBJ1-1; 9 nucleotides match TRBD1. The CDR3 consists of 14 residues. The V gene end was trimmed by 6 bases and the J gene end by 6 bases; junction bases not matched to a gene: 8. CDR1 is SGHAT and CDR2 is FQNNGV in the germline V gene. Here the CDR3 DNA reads TGTGCCAGCAGTCTCCCGACAGGGGGATCTGAAGCTTTCTTT. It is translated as CASSLPTGGSEAFF.

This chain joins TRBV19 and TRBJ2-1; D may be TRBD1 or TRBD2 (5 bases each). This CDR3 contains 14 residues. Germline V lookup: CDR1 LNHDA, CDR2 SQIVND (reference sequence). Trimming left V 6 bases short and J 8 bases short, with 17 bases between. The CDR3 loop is CASRPGRETYEQFF. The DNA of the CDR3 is TGTGCCAGTAGGCCGGGACGAGAGACGTATGAGCAGTTCTTC.

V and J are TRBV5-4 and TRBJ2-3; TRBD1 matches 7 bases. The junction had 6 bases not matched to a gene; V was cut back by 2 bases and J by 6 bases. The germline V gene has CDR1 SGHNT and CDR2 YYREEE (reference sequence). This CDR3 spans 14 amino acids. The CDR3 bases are TGTGCCAGCAGCTTCACATGGGACAGTGATACGCAGTATTTT. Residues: CASSFTWDSDTQYF.

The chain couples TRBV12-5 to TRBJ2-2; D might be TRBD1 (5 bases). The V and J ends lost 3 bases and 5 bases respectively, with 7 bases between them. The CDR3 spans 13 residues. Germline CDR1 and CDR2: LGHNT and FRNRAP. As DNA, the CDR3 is TGTGCTAGTGGTTTAGGGGTGACCGGGGAGCTGTTTTTT. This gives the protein CASGLGVTGELFF.

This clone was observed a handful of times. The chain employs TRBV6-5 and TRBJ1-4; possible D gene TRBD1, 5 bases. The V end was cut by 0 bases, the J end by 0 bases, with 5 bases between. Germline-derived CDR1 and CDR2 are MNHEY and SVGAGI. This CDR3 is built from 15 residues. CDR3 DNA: TGTGCCAGCAGTTACTCGACAGCAACTAATGAAAAACTGTTTTTT. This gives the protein CASSYSTATNEKLFF.

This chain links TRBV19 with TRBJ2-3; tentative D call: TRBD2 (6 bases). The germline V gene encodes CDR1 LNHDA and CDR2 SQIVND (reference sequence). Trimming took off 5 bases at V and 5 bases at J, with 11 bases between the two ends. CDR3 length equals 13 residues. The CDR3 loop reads CASSPQGGDTQYF. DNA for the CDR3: TGTGCCAGTAGTCCCCAGGGAGGAGATACGCAGTATTTT.

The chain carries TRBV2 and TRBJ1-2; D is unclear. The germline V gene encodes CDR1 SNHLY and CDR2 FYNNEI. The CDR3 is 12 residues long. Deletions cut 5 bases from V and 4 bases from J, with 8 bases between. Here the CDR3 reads CASSTDSYGYTF. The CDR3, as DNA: TGTGCCAGCAGTACAGACTCCTATGGCTACACCTTC.

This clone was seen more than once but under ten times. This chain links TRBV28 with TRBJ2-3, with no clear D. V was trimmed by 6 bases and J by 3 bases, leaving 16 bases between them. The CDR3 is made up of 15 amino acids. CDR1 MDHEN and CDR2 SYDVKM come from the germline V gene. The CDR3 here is CASSPSITRTDTQYF. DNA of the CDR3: TGTGCCAGCAGCCCTTCTATCACGAGAACAGATACGCAGTATTTT.

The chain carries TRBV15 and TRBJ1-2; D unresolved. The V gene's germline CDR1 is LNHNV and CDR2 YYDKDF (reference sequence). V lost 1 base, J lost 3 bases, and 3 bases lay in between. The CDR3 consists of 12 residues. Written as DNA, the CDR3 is TGTGCCACCAGCAGAGGGGACTATGGCTACACCTTC. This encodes CATSRGDYGYTF.

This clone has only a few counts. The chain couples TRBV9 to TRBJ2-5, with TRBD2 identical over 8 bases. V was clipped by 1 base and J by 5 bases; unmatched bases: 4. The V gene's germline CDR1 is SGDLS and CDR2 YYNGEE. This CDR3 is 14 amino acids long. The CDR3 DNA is TGTGCCAGCAGCGTAACCCCTAGCGGGGAGACCCAGTACTTC. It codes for CASSVTPSGETQYF. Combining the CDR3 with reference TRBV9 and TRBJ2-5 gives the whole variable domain DSGVTQTPKHLITATGQRVTLRCSPRSGDLSVYWYQQSLDQGLQFLIQYYNGEERAKGNILERFSAQQFPDLHSELNLSSLELGDSALYFCASSVTPSGETQYFGPGTRLLVL.

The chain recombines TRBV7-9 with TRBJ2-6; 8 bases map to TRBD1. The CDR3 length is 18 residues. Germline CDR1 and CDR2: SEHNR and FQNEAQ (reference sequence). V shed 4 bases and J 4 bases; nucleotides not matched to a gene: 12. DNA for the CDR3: TGTGCCAGCAGCTCAGCCCCAGGGGGCGCCTCCGGGGCCAACGTCCTGACTTTC. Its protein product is CASSSAPGGASGANVLTF.

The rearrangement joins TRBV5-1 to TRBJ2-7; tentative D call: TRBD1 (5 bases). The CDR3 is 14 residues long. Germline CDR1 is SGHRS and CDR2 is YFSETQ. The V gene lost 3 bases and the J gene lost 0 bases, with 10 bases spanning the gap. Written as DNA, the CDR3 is TGCGCCAGCAGCTCCGAAGGGGCCTCCTACGAGCAGTACTTC. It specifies CASSSEGASYEQYF.